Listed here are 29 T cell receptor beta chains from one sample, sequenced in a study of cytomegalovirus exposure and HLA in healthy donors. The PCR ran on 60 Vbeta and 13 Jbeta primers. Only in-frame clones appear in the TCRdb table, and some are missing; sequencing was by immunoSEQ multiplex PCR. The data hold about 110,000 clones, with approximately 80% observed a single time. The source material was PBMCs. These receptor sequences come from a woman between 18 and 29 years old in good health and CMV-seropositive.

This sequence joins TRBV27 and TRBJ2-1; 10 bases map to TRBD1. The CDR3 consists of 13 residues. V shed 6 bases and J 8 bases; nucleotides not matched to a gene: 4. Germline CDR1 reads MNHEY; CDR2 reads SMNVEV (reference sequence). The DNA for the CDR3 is TGTGCCAGCAGCGGGACAGGGGAGCATGAGCAGTTCTTC. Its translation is CASSGTGEHEQFF.

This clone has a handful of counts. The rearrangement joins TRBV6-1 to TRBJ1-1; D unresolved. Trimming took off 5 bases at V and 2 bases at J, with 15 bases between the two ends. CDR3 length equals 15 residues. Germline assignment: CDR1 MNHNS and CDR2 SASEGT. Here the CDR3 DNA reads TGTGCCAGCAGTCGGGATCCCCTGGGCAACACTGAAGCTTTCTTT. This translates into CASSRDPLGNTEAFF.

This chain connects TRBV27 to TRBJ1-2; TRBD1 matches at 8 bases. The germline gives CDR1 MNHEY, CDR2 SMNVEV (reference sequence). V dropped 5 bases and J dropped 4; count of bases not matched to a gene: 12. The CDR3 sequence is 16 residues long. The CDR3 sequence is CASSPSTGALFYGYTF. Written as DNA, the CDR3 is TGTGCCAGCAGTCCGTCGACAGGGGCGCTTTTCTATGGCTACACCTTC.

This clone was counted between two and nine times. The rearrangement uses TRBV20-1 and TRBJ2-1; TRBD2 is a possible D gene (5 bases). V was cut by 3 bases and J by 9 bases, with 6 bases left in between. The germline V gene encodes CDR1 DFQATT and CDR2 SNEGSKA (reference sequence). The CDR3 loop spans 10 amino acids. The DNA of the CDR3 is TGCAGTGCTAGCCGGGGTGAGCAGTTCTTC. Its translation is CSASRGEQFF.

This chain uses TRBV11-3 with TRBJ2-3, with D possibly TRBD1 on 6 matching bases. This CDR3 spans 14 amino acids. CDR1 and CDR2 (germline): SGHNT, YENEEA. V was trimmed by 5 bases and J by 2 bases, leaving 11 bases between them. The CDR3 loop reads CASSPRDTTDTQYF. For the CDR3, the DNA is TGTGCCAGCAGCCCACGGGACACCACAGATACGCAGTATTTT.

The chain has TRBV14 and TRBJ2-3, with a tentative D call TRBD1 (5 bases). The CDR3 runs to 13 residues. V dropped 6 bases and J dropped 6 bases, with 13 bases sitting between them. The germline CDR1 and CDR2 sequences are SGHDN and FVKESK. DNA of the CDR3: TGTGCCAGCAGTTCCCAGGGATCCGATACGCAGTATTTT. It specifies CASSSQGSDTQYF.

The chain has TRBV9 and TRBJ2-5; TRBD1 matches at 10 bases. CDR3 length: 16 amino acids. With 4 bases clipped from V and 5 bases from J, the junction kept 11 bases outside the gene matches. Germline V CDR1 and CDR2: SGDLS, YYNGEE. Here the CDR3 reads CASSPEVGTGDETQYF. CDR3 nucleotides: TGTGCCAGCAGCCCGGAAGTAGGGACAGGGGACGAGACCCAGTACTTC.

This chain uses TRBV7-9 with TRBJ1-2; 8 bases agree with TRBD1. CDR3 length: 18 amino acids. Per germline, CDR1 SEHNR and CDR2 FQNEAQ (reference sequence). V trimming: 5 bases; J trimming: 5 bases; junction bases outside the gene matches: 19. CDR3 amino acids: CASSPGSGGAGVRYGYTF. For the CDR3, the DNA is TGTGCCAGCAGCCCGGGATCAGGGGGCGCGGGTGTTCGGTATGGCTACACCTTC.

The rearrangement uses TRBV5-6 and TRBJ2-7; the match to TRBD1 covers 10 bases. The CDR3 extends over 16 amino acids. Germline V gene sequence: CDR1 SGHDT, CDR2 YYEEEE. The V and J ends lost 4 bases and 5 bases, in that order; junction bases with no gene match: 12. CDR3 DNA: TGTGCCAGCAGCCATAAAGGACAGGGGGTTAGACACGAGCAGTACTTC. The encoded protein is CASSHKGQGVRHEQYF.

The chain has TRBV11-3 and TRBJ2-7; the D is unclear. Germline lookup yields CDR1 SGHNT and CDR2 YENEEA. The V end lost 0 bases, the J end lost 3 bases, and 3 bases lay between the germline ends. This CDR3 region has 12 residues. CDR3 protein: CASSLDIYEQYF. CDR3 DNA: TGTGCCAGCAGCTTAGACATCTACGAGCAGTACTTC.

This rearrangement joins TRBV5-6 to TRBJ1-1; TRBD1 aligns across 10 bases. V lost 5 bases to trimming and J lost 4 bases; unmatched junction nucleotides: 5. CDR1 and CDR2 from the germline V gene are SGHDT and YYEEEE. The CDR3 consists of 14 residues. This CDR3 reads CASRGQGLGTEAFF. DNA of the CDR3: TGTGCCAGCAGGGGACAGGGGTTAGGCACTGAAGCTTTCTTT.

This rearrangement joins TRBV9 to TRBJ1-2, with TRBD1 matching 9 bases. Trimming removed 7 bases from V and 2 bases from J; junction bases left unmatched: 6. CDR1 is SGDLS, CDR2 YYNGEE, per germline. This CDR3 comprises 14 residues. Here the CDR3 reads CASSPGTGNYGYTF. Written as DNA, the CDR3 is TGTGCCAGCTCTCCCGGGACAGGGAACTATGGCTACACCTTC.

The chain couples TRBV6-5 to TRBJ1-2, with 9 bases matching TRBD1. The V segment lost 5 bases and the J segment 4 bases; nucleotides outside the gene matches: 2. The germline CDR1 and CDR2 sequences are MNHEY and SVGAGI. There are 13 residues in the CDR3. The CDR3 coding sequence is TGTGCCAGCAGTCAGGGACAGGGCTATGGCTACACCTTC. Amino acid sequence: CASSQGQGYGYTF.

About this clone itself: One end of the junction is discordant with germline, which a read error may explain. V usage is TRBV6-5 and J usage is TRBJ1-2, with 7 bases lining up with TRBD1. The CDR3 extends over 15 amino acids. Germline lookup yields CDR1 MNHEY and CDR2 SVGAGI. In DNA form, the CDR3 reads TGTGCCAGCAGCTACTATCGACAGGGCGATCCTGGCTACACCTTC. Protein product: CASSYYRQGDPGYTF.

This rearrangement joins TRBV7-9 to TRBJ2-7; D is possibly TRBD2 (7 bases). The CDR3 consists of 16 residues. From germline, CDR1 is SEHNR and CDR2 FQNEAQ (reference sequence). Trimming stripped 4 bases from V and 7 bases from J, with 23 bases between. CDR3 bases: TGTGCCAGCAGCTCATCCCCGAGGGGGAGGGCCAGTGAGCAGTACTTC. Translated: CASSSSPRGRASEQYF.

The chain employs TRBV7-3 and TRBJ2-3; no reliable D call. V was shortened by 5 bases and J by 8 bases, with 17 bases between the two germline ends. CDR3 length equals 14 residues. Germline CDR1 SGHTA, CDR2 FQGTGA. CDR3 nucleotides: TGTGCCAGCAGCAACCTACCAGATCGAGGTACGCAGTATTTT. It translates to CASSNLPDRGTQYF.

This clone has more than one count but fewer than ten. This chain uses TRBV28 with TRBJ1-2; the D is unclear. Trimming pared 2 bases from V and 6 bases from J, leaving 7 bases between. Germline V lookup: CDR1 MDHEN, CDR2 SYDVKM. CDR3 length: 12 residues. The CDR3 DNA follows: TGTGCCAGCAGTTTAGACGGGGATGGCTACACCTTC. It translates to CASSLDGDGYTF.

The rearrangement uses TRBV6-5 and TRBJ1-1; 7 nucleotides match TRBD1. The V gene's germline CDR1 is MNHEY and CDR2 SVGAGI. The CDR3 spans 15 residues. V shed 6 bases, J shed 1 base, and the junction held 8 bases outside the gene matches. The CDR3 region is CASRNRGGGNTEAFF. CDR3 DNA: TGTGCCAGCAGAAACAGGGGAGGTGGGAACACTGAAGCTTTCTTT.

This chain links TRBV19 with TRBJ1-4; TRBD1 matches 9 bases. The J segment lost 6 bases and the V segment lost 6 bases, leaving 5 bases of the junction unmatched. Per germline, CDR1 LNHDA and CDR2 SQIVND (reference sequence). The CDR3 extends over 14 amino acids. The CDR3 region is CASRRRDRDEKLFF. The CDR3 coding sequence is TGTGCCAGTAGGAGAAGGGACAGGGATGAAAAACTGTTTTTT.

This chain's CDR3 is CASSQGSPSTDTQYF. DNA of the CDR3: TGTGCCAGCAGTCAGGGCTCACCTAGCACAGATACGCAGTATTTT. The chain recombines TRBV7-3 with TRBJ2-3, with a weak D call TRBD1 (5 bases). V dropped 6 bases and J dropped 0 bases, with 13 bases sitting between them. Germline CDR1 and CDR2: SGHTA and FQGTGA. The CDR3 is made up of 15 amino acids.

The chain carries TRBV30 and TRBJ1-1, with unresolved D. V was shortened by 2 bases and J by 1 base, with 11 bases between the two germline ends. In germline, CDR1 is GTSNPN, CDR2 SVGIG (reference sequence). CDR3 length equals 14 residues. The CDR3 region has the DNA TGTGCCTGGAGTATGGTCATGAGGAACACTGAAGCTTTCTTT. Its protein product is CAWSMVMRNTEAFF. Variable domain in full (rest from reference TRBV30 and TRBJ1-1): SQTIHQWPATLVQPVGSPLSLECTVEGTSNPNLYWYRQAAGRGLQLLFYSVGIGQISSEVPQNLSASRPQDRQFILSSKKLLLSDSGFYLCAWSMVMRNTEAFFGQGTRLTVV.

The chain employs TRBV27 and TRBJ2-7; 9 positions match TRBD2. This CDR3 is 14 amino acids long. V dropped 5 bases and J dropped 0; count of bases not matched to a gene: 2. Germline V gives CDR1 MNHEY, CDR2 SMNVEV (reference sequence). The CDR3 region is CASSPGLASYEQYF. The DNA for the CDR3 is TGTGCCAGCAGTCCGGGACTAGCCTCCTACGAGCAGTACTTC.

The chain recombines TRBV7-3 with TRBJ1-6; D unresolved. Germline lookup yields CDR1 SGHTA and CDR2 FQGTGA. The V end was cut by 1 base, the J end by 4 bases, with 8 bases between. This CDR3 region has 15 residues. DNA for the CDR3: TGTGCCAGCAGCTTAAGACAAACATATAATTCACCCCTCCACTTT. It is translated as CASSLRQTYNSPLHF.

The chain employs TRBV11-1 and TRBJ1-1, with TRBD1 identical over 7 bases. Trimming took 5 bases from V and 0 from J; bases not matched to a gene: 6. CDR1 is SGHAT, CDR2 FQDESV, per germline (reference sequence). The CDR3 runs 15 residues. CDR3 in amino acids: CASSPGGSLNTEAFF. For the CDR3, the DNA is TGTGCCAGCAGCCCAGGGGGAAGCCTGAACACTGAAGCTTTCTTT.

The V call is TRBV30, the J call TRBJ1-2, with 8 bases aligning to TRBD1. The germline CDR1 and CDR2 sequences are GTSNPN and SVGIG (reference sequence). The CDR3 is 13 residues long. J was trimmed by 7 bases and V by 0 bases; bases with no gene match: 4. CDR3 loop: CAWSVDRGGGYTF. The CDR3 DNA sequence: TGTGCCTGGAGTGTAGACAGGGGTGGTGGCTACACCTTC.

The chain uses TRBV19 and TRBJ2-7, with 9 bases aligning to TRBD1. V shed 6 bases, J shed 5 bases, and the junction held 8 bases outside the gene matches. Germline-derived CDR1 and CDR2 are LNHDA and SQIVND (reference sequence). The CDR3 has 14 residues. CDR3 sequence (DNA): TGTGCCAGTAGGCGGACAGGGGATTCGAACGAGCAGTACTTC. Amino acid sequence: CASRRTGDSNEQYF.

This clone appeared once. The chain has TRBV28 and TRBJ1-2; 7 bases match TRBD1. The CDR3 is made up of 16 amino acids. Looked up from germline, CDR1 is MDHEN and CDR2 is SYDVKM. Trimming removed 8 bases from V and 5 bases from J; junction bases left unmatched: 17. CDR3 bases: TGTGCCAGCGGACCGGGACAGATTTCCTCGGGGTATGGCTACACCTTC. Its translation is CASGPGQISSGYGYTF.

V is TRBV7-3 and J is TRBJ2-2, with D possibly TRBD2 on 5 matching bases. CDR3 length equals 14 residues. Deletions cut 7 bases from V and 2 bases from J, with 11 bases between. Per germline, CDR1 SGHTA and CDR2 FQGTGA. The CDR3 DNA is TGTGCCAGCAAACGGGAACCCAACACCGGGGAGCTGTTTTTT. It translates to CASKREPNTGELFF.

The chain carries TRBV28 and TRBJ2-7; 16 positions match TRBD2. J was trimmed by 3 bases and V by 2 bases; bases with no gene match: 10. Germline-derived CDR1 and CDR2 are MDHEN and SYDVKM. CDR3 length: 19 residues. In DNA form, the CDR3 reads TGTGCCAGCAGTTTAACAGCGGGACTAGCGGGAGGGCCAGGCTACGAGCAGTACTTC. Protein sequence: CASSLTAGLAGGPGYEQYF.